The source of this T cell receptor beta chain is a study of vaccination and CD4 T cells after COVID-19. Per the germline V gene, CDR1 is SGHVS and CDR2 is FQNEAQ. The V end was cut by 5 bases, the J end by 7 bases, with 14 bases between. The CDR3 is 13 residues long. Findings and limits, study-wide: Reactive clonotype counts went from median approximately 21 after infection to roughly 39 after vaccination, nonsignificantly.

Notes on this clonotype: Its target is not known.

With the Oncomine TCR Beta short-read assay, DNA from cultured CD4+ T cells was sequenced. A single record per CDR3 protein comes from TCRdb applying MiXCR to the PCR reads. The profile shows roughly 7,500 distinct CDR3 sequences, 55% to 75% of them singletons. Treatment in this sample: approximately 10-day PBMC culture with coronavirus spike peptide pools or control peptides (ViraFEST assay). Antigen-specific T cell expansion with peptide pools preceded TCR sequencing in the ViraFEST approach. Positive PCR tests dated from March to December 2020, predating US Alpha, Beta and Delta variants. The clonotype comes from a human donor who had recovered from COVID-19. Sequenced sample: CD4+ T cells from blood, cultured in vitro. The genes are TRBV7-8 and TRBJ1-1; possible D gene TRBD1, 5 bases. CDR3 in amino acids: CASSDIQANEAFF. CDR3 nucleotides: TGTGCCAGCAGCGATATACAGGCTAATGAAGCTTTCTTT.